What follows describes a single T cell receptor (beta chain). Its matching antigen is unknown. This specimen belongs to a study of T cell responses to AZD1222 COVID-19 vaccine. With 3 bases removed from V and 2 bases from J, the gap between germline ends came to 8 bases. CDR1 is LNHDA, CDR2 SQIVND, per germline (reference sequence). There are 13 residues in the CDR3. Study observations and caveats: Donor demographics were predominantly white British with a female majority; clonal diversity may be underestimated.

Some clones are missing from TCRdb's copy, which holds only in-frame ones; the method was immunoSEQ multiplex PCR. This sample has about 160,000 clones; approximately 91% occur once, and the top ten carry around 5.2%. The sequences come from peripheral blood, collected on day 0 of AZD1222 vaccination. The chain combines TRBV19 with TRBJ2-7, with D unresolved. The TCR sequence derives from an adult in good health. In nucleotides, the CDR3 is TGTGCCAGTAGTATCGCCGGAGCCTACGAGCAGTACTTC. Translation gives CASSIAGAYEQYF.